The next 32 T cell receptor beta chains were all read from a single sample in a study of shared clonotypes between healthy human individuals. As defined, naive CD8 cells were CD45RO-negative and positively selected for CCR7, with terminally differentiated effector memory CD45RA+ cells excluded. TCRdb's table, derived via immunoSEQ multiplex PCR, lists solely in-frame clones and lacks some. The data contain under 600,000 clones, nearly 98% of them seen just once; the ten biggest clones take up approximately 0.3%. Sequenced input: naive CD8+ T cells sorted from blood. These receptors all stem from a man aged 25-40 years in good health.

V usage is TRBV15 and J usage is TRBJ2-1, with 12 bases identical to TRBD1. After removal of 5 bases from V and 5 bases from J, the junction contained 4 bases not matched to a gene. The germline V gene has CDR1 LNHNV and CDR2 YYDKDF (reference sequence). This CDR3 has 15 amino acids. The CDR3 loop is CATSRDRGRDNEQFF. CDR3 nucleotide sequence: TGTGCCACCAGCCGGGACAGGGGGCGGGACAATGAGCAGTTCTTC.

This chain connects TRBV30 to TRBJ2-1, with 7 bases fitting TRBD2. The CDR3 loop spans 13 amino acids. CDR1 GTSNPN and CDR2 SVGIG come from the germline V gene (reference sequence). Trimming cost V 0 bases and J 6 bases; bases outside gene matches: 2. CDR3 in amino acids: CAWSVWGGNEQFF. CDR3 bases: TGTGCCTGGAGTGTTTGGGGGGGCAATGAGCAGTTCTTC. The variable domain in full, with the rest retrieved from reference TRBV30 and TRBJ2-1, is SQTIHQWPATLVQPVGSPLSLECTVEGTSNPNLYWYRQAAGRGLQLLFYSVGIGQISSEVPQNLSASRPQDRQFILSSKKLLLSDSGFYLCAWSVWGGNEQFFGPGTRLTVL.

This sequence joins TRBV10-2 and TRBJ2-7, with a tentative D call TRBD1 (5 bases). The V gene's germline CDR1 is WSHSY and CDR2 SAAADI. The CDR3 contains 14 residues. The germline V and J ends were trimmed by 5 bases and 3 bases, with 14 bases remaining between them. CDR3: CASSSTGSIYEQYF. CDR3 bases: TGCGCCAGCAGTTCAACAGGTAGTATCTACGAGCAGTACTTC.

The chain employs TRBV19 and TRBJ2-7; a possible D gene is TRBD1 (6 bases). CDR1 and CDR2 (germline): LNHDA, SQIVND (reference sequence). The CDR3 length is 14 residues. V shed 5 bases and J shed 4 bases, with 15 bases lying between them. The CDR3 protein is CASSPSGHLYEQYF. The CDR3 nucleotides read TGTGCCAGTAGTCCCTCGGGACACCTATACGAGCAGTACTTC.

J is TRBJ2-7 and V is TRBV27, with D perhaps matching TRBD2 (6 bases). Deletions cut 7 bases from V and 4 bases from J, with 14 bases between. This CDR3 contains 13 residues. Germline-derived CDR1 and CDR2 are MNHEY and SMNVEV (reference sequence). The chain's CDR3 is CASTKAGRYEQYF. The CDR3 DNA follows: TGTGCCAGCACCAAAGCGGGTCGGTACGAGCAGTACTTC.

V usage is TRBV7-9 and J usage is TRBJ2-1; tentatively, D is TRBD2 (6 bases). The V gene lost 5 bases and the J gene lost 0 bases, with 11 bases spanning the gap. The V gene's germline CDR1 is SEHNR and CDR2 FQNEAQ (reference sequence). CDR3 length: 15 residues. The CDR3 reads CASSDGGSSYNEQFF. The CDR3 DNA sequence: TGTGCCAGCAGCGACGGGGGAAGCTCCTACAATGAGCAGTTCTTC.

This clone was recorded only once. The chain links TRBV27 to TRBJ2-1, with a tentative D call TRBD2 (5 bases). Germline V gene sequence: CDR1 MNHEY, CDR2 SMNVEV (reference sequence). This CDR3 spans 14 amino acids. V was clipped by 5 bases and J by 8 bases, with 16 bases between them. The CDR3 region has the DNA TGTGCCAGCAGTCTAGGACTCACGGACCATGAGCAGTTCTTC. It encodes CASSLGLTDHEQFF.

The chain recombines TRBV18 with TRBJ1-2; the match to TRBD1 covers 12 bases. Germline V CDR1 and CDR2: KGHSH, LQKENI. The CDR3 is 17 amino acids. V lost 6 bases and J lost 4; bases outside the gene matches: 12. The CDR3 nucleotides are TGTGCCAGCTCCCCTATCGGGACAGGGGGCGACGCCTATGGCTACACCTTC. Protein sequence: CASSPIGTGGDAYGYTF. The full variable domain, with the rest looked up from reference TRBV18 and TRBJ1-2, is NAGVMQNPRHLVRRRGQEARLRCSPMKGHSHVYWYRQLPEEGLKFMVYLQKENIIDESGMPKERFSAEFPKEGPSILRIQQVVRGDSAAYFCASSPIGTGGDAYGYTFGSGTRLTVV.

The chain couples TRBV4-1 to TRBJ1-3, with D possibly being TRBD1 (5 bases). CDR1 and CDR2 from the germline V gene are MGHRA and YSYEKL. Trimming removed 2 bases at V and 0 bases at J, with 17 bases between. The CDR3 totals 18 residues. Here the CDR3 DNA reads TGCGCCAGCAGCCAATCGTGGGTACAGGTTCACTCTGGAAACACCATATATTTT. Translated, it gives CASSQSWVQVHSGNTIYF.

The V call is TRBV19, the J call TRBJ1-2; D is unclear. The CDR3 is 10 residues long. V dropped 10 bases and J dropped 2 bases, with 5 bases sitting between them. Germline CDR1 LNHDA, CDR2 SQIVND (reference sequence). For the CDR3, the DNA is TGTGCCACCATGAACTATGGCTACACCTTC. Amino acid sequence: CATMNYGYTF. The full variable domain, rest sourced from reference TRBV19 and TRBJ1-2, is DGGITQSPKYLFRKEGQNVTLSCEQNLNHDAMYWYRQDPGQGLRLIYYSQIVNDFQKGDIAEGYSVSREKKESFPLTVTSAQKNPTAFYLCATMNYGYTFGSGTRLTVV.

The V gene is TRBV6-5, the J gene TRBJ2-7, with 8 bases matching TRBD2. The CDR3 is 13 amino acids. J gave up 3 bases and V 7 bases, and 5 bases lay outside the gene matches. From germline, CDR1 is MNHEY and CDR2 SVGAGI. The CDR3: CASTALADYEQYF. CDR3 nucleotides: TGTGCCAGCACTGCACTAGCGGACTACGAGCAGTACTTC.

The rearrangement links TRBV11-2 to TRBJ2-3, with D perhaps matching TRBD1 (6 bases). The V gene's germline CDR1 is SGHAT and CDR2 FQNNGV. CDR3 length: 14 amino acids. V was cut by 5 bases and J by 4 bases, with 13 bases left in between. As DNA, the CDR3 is TGTGCCAGCAGCCGCAGGGGAAGCGCAGATACGCAGTATTTT. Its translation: CASSRRGSADTQYF.

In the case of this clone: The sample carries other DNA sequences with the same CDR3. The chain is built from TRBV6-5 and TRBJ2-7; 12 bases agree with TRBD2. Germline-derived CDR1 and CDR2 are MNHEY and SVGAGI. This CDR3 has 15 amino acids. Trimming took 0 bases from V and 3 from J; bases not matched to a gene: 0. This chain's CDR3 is CASSYSTSGSYEQYF. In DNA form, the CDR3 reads TGTGCCAGCAGTTACTCGACTAGCGGGAGCTACGAGCAGTACTTC.

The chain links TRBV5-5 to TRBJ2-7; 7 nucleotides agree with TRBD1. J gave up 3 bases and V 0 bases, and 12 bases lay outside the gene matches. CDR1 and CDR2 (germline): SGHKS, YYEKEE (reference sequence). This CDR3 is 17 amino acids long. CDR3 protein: CASSLGHTGAKYYEQYF. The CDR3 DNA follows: TGTGCCAGCAGCTTGGGCCATACAGGGGCGAAATACTACGAGCAGTACTTC.

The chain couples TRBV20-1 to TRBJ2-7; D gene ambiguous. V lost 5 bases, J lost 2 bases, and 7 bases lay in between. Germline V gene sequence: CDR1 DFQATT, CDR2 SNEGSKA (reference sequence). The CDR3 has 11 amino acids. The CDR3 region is CSASPTYEQYF. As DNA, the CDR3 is TGCAGTGCTTCCCCCACCTACGAGCAGTACTTC.

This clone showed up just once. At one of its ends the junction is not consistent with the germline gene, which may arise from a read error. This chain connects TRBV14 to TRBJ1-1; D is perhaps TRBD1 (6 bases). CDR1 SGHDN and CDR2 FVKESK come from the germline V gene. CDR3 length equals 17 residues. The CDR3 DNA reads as TGTGCCAGCAGCCTGTTAGGCTACAGGGCCGAGAACGCTGAAGCTTTCTTT. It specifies CASSLLGYRAENAEAFF. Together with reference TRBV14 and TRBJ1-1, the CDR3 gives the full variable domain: EAGVTQFPSHSVIEKGQTVTLRCDPISGHDNLYWYRRVMGKEIKFLLHFVKESKQDESGMPNNRFLAERTGGTYSTLKVQPAELEDSGVYFCASSLLGYRAENAEAFFGQGTRLTVV.

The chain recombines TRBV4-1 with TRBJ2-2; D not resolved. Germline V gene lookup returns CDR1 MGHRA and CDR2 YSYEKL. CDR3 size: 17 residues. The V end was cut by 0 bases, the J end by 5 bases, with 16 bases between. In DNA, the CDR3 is TGCGCCAGCAGCCAAGATCGTGATAGCTATGGAACCGGGGAGCTGTTTTTT. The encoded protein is CASSQDRDSYGTGELFF.

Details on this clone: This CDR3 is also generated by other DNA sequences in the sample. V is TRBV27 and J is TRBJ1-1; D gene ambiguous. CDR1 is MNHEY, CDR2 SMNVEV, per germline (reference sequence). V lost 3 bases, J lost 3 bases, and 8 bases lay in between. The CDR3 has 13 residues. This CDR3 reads CASSLSPDTEAFF. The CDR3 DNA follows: TGTGCCAGCAGTTTGAGTCCGGACACTGAAGCTTTCTTT.

For the CDR3, the DNA is TGCGCCAGCAGCCAAGATTTCCCTAGTCGTGCGGGGTACAATGAGCAGTTCTTC. It codes for CASSQDFPSRAGYNEQFF. The V gene is TRBV4-3, the J gene TRBJ2-1; D may be TRBD2 (6 bases). The CDR3 extends over 18 amino acids. V lost 0 bases, J lost 4 bases, and 19 bases lay in between. The germline V gene has CDR1 LGHNA and CDR2 YSLEER.

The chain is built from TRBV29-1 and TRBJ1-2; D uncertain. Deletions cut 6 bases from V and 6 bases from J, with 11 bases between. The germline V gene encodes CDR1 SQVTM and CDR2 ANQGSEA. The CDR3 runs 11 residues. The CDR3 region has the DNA TGCAGCGTCCGGGAAGAACATGGCTACACCTTC. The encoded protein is CSVREEHGYTF.

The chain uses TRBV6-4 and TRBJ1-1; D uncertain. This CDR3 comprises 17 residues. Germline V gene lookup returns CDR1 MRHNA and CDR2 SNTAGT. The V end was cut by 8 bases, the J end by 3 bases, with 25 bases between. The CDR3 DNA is TGTGCCAGCCCGCACGGACTTCCTGAGGGTGTGGACACTGAAGCTTTCTTT. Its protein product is CASPHGLPEGVDTEAFF.

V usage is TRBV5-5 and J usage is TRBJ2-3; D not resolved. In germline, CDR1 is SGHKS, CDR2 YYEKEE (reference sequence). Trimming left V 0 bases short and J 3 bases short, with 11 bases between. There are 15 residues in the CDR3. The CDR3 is CASSLGLSGTDTQYF. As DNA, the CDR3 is TGTGCCAGCAGCTTGGGACTCTCCGGGACAGATACGCAGTATTTT.

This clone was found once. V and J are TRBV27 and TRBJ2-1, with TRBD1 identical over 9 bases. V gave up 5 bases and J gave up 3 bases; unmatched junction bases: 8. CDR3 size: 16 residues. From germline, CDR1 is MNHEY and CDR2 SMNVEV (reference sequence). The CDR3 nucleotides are TGTGCCAGCAGTCCATGGGGACAGGGCGGCTACAATGAGCAGTTCTTC. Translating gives CASSPWGQGGYNEQFF.

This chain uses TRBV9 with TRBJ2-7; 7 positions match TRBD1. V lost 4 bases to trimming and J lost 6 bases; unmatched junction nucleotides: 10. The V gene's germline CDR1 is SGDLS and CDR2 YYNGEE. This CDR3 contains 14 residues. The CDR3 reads CASSPDGTEGEQYF. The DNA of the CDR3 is TGTGCCAGCAGCCCGGATGGGACAGAGGGCGAGCAGTACTTC.

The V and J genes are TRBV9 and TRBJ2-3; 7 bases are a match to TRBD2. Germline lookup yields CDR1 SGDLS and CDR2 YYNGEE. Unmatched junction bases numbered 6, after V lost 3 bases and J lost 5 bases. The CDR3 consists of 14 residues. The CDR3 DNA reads TGTGCCAGCAGCGAGGCGGGAGTGAGAGATACGCAGTATTTT. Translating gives CASSEAGVRDTQYF.

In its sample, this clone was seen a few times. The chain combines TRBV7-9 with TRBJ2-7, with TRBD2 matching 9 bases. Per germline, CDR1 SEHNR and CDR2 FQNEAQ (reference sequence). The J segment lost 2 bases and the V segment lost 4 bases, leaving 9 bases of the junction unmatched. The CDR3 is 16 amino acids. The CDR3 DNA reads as TGTGCCAGCAGCTCCGGATGGACTAGCGAAGCCTACGAGCAGTACTTC. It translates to CASSSGWTSEAYEQYF. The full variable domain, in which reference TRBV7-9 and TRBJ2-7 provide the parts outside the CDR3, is DTGVSQNPRHKITKRGQNVTFRCDPISEHNRLYWYRQTLGQGPEFLTYFQNEAQLEKSRLLSDRFSAERPKGSFSTLEIQRTEQGDSAMYLCASSSGWTSEAYEQYFGPGTRLTVT.

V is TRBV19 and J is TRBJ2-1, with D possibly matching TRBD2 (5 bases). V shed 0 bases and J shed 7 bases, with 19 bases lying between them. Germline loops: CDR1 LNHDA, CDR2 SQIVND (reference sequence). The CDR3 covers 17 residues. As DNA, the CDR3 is TGTGCCAGTAGTATAGATGGCTGGGGAGCTCCTCGGAATGAGCAGTTCTTC. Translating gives CASSIDGWGAPRNEQFF.

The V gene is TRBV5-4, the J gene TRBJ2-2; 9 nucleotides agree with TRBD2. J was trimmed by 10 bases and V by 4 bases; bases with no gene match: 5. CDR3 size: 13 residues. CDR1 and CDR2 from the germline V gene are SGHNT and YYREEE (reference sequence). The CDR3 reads CASSPGLAAELFF. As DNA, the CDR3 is TGTGCCAGCAGCCCGGGACTAGCAGCGGAGCTGTTTTTT.

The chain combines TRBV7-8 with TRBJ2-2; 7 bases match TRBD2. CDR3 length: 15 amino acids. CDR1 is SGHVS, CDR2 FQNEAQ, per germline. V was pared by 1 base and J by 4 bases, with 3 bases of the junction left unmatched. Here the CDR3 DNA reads TGTGCCAGCAGCTTAGAGGGAGGGGTCACCGGGGAGCTGTTTTTT. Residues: CASSLEGGVTGELFF.

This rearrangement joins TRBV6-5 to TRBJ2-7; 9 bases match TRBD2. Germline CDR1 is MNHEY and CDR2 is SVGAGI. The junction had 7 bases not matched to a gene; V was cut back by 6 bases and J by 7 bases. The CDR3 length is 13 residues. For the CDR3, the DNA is TGTGCCAGCAGGCTAGCGGGAAACCGGGAGCAGTACTTC. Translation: CASRLAGNREQYF.

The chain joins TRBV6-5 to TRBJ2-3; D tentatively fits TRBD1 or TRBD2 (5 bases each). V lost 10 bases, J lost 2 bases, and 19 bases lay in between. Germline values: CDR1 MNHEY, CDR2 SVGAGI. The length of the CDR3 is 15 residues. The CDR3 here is CATADRDRDTDTQYF. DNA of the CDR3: TGTGCCACCGCCGACCGGGACCGCGACACAGATACGCAGTATTTT.

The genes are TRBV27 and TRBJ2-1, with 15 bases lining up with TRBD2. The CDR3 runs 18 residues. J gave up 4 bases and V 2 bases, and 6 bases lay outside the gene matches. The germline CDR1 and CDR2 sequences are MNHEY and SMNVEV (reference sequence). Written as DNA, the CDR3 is TGTGCCAGCAGTTTAGGACTAGCGGGAGGGCAGAGGTACAATGAGCAGTTCTTC. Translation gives CASSLGLAGGQRYNEQFF.